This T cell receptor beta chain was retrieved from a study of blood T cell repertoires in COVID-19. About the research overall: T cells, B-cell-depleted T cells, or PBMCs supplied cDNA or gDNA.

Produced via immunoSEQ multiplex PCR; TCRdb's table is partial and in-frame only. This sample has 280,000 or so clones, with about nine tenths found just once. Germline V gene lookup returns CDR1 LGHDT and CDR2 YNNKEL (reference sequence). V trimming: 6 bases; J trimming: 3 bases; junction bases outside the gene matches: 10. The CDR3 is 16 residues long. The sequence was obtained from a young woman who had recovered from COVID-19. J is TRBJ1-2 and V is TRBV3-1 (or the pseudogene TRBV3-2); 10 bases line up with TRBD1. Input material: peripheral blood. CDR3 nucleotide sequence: TGTGCCAGCAGTGAGACTCCCGGGACAGGGGACTATGGCTACACCTTC. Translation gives CASSETPGTGDYGYTF.